A single sample is the source of the 16 T cell receptor beta chains below, sequenced in a study of T-cell reconstitution after alpha-beta-depleted transplantation in children. TCRbeta library preparation incorporated unique molecular identifiers. MiXCR, applied by TCRdb to the PCR reads, yields one record per CDR3 protein. The table shows roughly 490,000 distinct CDR3 sequences, with more than 9.5% occurring only once. Sequenced material: PBMCs, mostly from graft donor cells, taken 180 days after TCRalphabeta/CD19-depleted stem cell transplant. Receptor source: a female patient between 2 and 15 years old who had a stem cell transplant for aplastic anemia, so the T cells may come from the graft donor.

The rearrangement uses TRBV5-1 and TRBJ2-7; D possibly corresponds to TRBD2 (6 bases). Germline lookup yields CDR1 SGHRS and CDR2 YFSETQ. This CDR3 is built from 15 residues. V shed 2 bases and J shed 0 bases, with 12 bases lying between them. DNA for the CDR3: TGCGCCAGCAGCTTCGGAGGGCCTAGCTCCTACGAGCAGTACGTC. This encodes CASSFGGPSSYEQYV.

Here the CDR3 reads CASSLTATYGYTF. The DNA of the CDR3 is TGTGCCAGCAGTTTAACAGCCACTTATGGCTACACCTTC. The chain joins TRBV12-3 or TRBV12-4 to TRBJ1-2; D uncertain. The CDR3 covers 13 residues. V gave up 2 bases and J gave up 5 bases, with 9 bases separating them.

The V call is TRBV2, the J call TRBJ2-2; D is unclear. From germline, CDR1 is SNHLY and CDR2 FYNNEI. This CDR3 comprises 13 residues. Trimming took off 8 bases at V and 10 bases at J, with 17 bases between the two ends. The CDR3, as DNA: TGTGCCAGCGGTGTCCGACCCGTCTCGGAGCTGTTTTTT. As protein: CASGVRPVSELFF.

CDR3 bases: TGTGCCAGCTCACCGGGACAGGAGATCAGGGATACGCAGTATTTT. Translated, it gives CASSPGQEIRDTQYF. The rearrangement uses TRBV18 and TRBJ2-3; 8 bases are shared with TRBD1. This CDR3 is built from 15 residues. V was clipped by 3 bases and J by 6 bases; unmatched bases: 8. Looked up from germline, CDR1 is KGHSH and CDR2 is LQKENI.

This clonotype has at least ten counts. DNA of the CDR3: TGTGCCAGCAGCCAAGATCTAATAGGGACTAGTGTCAATGAGCAGTTCTTC. This gives the protein CASSQDLIGTSVNEQFF. The V and J genes are TRBV3-1 and TRBJ2-1; 8 nucleotides line up with TRBD2. V lost 0 bases to trimming and J lost 6 bases; unmatched junction nucleotides: 10. From germline, CDR1 is LGHDT and CDR2 YNNKEL (reference sequence). The CDR3 covers 17 residues.

With regard to this clonotype: Likely a read error: the CDR3 ends without its conserved phenylalanine or tryptophan. The limits of the CDR3 on the DNA are not certain, so only TCRdb's listed CDR3 is given. J is TRBJ2-1 and V is TRBV25-1; TRBD1 is taken as the D call from the table, unchecked against the DNA. Looked up from germline, CDR1 is MGHDK and CDR2 is SYGVNS. The CDR3 comprises 9 residues, both ends counted. CDR3 protein: CASSDPLML.

This clonotype was seen a handful of times. The gene calls are TRBV28 and TRBJ2-2; D perhaps matches TRBD2 (5 bases). Germline CDR1 and CDR2: MDHEN and SYDVKM. The CDR3 length is 17 residues. V dropped 4 bases and J dropped 3 bases, with 18 bases sitting between them. The CDR3 loop reads CASSSTGGPYYTGELFF. Written as DNA, the CDR3 is TGTGCCAGCAGTTCCACCGGAGGTCCCTACTACACCGGGGAGCTGTTTTTT.

This sequence joins TRBV7-8 and TRBJ2-3, with D tentatively TRBD2 (5 bases). Germline assignment: CDR1 SGHVS and CDR2 FQNEAQ. V shed 1 base and J shed 1 base, with 6 bases lying between them. The CDR3 contains 14 residues. Here the CDR3 reads CASSLEEGTDTQYF. The CDR3 bases are TGTGCCAGCAGCTTAGAGGAGGGCACAGATACGCAGTATTTT.

This clonotype appeared many times. The V and J genes are TRBV7-9 and TRBJ2-3; 9 bases match TRBD2. V dropped 1 base and J dropped 2; count of bases not matched to a gene: 1. In germline, CDR1 is SEHNR, CDR2 FQNEAQ (reference sequence). CDR3 length: 15 amino acids. The CDR3 sequence: CASSLGLAVTDTQYF. CDR3 coding DNA: TGTGCCAGCAGCTTAGGACTAGCGGTCACAGATACGCAGTATTTT.

This clonotype has a handful of counts. The chain employs TRBV12-3 or TRBV12-4 and TRBJ2-5; D unresolved. V shed 6 bases and J shed 7 bases, with 15 bases lying between them. The CDR3 sequence is 13 residues long. The CDR3 loop is CASRPRGLGTQYF. The CDR3 DNA reads as TGTGCCAGCAGACCCCGCGGATTAGGGACCCAGTACTTC.

V usage is TRBV5-5 and J usage is TRBJ2-1; D not certain. This CDR3 is 15 amino acids long. The germline V gene has CDR1 SGHKS and CDR2 YYEKEE (reference sequence). Trimming removed 8 bases at V and 1 base at J, with 16 bases between. The CDR3 is CASSVAERSYNEQFF. The CDR3 region has the DNA TGTGCCAGTTCGGTTGCGGAGCGATCCTACAATGAGCAGTTCTTC.

There are many counts of this clonotype. J is TRBJ1-5 and V is TRBV3-1, with 8 bases that match TRBD1. The CDR3 extends over 13 amino acids. Unmatched junction bases numbered 0, after V lost 4 bases and J lost 4 bases. The germline gives CDR1 LGHDT, CDR2 YNNKEL (reference sequence). In DNA form, the CDR3 reads TGTGCCAGCAGCCGACAGGGGAATCAGCCCCAGCATTTT. Translated, it gives CASSRQGNQPQHF.

The CDR3 loop reads CASSYSFRNQPQHF. CDR3 DNA sequence: TGTGCCAGCAGTTACAGTTTTCGGAATCAGCCCCAGCATTTT. J is TRBJ1-5 and V is TRBV6-2 or TRBV6-3; D not certain. This CDR3 has 14 amino acids. Germline V gives CDR1 MNHEY, CDR2 SVGEGT. The ends were cut back, 2 bases at V and 4 bases at J, with 9 bases in the middle.

This clonotype was counted many times. The V call is TRBV12-3 or TRBV12-4, the J call TRBJ2-7; 10 bases fit TRBD2. The CDR3 is 15 amino acids. J was trimmed by 4 bases and V by 5 bases; bases with no gene match: 8. CDR3 nucleotides: TGTGCCAGCAGTCTTAGCGGGAGGTCTATGTACGAGCAGTACTTC. Its translation: CASSLSGRSMYEQYF.

In this sample, this clonotype turned up many times. The CDR3 sequence: CASSLGTGPYNEQFF. The CDR3 DNA reads TGTGCCAGCAGTTTGGGGACTGGTCCCTACAATGAGCAGTTCTTC. The chain links TRBV28 to TRBJ2-1, with D maybe TRBD2 (6 bases). The CDR3 length is 15 residues. V was cut by 3 bases and J by 2 bases, with 11 bases left in between. Looked up from germline, CDR1 is MDHEN and CDR2 is SYDVKM.

This chain joins TRBV29-1 and TRBJ1-4, with 8 bases that match TRBD1. This CDR3 comprises 14 residues. The junction had 9 bases not matched to a gene; V was cut back by 4 bases and J by 8 bases. Germline CDR1 is SQVTM and CDR2 is ANQGSEA. CDR3 in DNA: TGCAGCGTTGGGGGGACAGGCCCAGACGAAAAACTGTTTTTT. This codes for CSVGGTGPDEKLFF. The variable domain in full, completed from reference TRBV29-1 and TRBJ1-4, reads SAVISQKPSRDICQRGTSLTIQCQVDSQVTMMFWYRQQPGQSLTLIATANQGSEATYESGFVIDKFPISRPNLTFSTLTVSNMSPEDSSIYLCSVGGTGPDEKLFFGSGTQLSVL.